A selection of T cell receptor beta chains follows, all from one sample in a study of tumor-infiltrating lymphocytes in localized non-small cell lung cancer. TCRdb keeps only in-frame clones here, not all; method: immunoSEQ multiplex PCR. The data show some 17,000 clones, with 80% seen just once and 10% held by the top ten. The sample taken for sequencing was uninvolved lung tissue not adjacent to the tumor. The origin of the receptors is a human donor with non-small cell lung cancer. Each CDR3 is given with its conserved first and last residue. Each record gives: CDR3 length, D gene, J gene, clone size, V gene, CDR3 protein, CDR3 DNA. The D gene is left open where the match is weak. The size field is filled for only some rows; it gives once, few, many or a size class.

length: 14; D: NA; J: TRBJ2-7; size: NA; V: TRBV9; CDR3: CASSVDEGRYEQYF; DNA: TGTGCCAGCAGCGTAGATGAGGGCAGGTACGAGCAGTACTTC
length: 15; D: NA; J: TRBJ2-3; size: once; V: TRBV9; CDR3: CASSAQGRGTDTQYF; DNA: TGTGCCAGCAGCGCCCAGGGCAGAGGCACAGATACGCAGTATTTT
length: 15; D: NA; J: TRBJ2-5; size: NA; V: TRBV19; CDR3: CASSIARRGTETQYF; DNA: TGTGCCAGTAGTATAGCGCGTCGGGGGACGGAGACCCAGTACTTC
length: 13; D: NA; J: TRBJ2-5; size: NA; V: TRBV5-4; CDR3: CASSGGTQETQYF; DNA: TGTGCCAGCAGCGGCGGGACACAAGAGACCCAGTACTTC
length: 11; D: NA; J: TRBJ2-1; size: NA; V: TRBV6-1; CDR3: CASITSWEQFF; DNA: TGTGCCAGCATAACTAGCTGGGAGCAGTTCTTC
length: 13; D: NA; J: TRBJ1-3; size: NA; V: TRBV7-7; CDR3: CASSLEFGNTIYF; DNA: TGTGCCAGCAGCTTAGAGTTCGGAAACACCATATATTTT
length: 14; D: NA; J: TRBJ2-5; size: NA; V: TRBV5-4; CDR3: CASSLEQYQETQYF; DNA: TGTGCCAGCAGCTTGGAGCAGTACCAAGAGACCCAGTACTTC
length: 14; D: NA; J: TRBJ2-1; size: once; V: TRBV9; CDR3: CASTIDHSYNEQFF; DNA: TGTGCCAGCACCATAGACCACTCCTACAATGAGCAGTTCTTC
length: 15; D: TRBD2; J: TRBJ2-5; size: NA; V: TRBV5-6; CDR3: CASSSLAVLQETQYF; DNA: TGTGCCAGCAGCTCCCTAGCGGTACTCCAAGAGACCCAGTACTTC
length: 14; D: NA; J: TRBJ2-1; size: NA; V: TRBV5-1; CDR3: CASSPGTPKGEQFF; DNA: TGCGCCAGCAGCCCCGGGACTCCGAAGGGTGAGCAGTTCTTC
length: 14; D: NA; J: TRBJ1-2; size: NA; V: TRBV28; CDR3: CASSPRDIDYGYTF; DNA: TGTGCCAGCAGTCCCCGGGACATAGACTATGGCTACACCTTC
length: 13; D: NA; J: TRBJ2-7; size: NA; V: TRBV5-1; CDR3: CASRVSPSYEQYF; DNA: TGCGCCAGCAGGGTATCTCCCTCCTACGAGCAGTACTTC
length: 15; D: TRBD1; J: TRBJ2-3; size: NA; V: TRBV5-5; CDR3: CASVLTGTGEDTQYF; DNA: TGTGCCAGCGTCCTTACCGGGACAGGGGAAGATACGCAGTATTTT
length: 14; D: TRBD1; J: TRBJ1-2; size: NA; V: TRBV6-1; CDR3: CASRATGDPYGYTF; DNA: TGTGCCAGCAGGGCGACAGGGGATCCCTATGGCTACACCTTC
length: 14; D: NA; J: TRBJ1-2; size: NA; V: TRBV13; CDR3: CASSPRSGIYGYTF; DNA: TGTGCCAGCAGCCCAAGGTCTGGGATCTATGGCTACACCTTC
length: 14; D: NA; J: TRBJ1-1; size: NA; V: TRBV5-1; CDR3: CASLSGAGSTEAFF; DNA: TGCGCCAGCTTGTCGGGGGCAGGTAGCACTGAAGCTTTCTTT
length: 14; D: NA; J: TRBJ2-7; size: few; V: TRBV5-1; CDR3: CASSFPGSIYEQYF; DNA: TGCGCCAGCAGCTTTCCAGGGTCGATTTACGAGCAGTACTTC
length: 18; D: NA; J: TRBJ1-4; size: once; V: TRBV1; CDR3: CTSSQVSGTLATNEKLFF; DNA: TGCACCAGCAGCCAAGTTAGTGGAACCCTTGCAACTAATGAAAAACTGTTTTTT
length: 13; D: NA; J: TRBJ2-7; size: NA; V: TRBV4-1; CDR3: CASSQASTYEQYF; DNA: TGCGCCAGCAGCCAAGCTTCAACATACGAGCAGTACTTC
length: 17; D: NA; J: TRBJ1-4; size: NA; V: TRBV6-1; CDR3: CASSEDLQWVVFEKLFF; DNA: TGTGCCAGCAGTGAAGACCTTCAGTGGGTAGTGTTTGAAAAACTGTTTTTT
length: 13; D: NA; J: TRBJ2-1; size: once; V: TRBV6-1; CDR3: CASSNLKGSEQFF; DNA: TGTGCCAGCAGTAACCTGAAGGGGAGTGAGCAGTTCTTC
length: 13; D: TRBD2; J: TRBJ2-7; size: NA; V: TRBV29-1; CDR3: CSVVRVAGAEQYF; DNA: TGCAGCGTTGTAAGAGTGGCGGGAGCCGAGCAGTACTTC
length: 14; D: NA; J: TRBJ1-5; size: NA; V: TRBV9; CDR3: CASSPGTRHQPQHF; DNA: TGTGCCAGCAGCCCAGGGACACGACATCAGCCCCAGCATTTT
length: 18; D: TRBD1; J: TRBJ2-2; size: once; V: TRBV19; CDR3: CASSIDSDRGRGTGELFF; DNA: TGTGCCAGTAGTATAGACTCGGACAGGGGAAGGGGCACCGGGGAGCTGTTTTTT
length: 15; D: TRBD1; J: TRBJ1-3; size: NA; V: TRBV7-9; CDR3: CASSLRDRDGNTIYF; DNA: TGTGCCAGCAGCTTAAGAGACAGGGACGGAAACACCATATATTTT
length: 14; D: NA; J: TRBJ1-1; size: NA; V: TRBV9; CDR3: CASSVGRRNTEAFF; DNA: TGTGCCAGCAGCGTAGGCAGACGGAACACTGAAGCTTTCTTT
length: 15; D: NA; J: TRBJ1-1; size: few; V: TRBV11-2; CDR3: CASSLTGEQGTEAFF; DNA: TGTGCCAGCAGCCTTACGGGAGAACAAGGGACTGAAGCTTTCTTT
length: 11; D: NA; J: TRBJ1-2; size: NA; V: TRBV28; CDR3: CASSSNYGYTF; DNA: TGTGCCAGCAGTTCGAACTATGGCTACACCTTC
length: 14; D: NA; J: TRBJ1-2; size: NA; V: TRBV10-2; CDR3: CASSQGTEDYGYTF; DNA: TGCGCCAGCAGTCAGGGGACTGAGGACTATGGCTACACCTTC
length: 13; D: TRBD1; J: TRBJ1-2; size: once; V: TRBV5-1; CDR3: CASSLDRGRGYTF; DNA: TGCGCCAGCAGCTTGGACAGGGGGCGAGGCTACACCTTC
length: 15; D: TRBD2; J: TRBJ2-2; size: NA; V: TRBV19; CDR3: CASRVGLAGAGELFF; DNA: TGTGCCAGTAGAGTGGGACTAGCGGGAGCCGGGGAGCTGTTTTTT
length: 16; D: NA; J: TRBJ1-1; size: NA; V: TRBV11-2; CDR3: CASSLRKGPSHTEAFF; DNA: TGTGCCAGCAGCTTACGTAAGGGCCCATCACACACTGAAGCTTTCTTT
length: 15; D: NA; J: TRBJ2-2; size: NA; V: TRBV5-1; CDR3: CASRKGAENTGELFF; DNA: TGCGCCAGCAGAAAAGGAGCGGAGAACACCGGGGAGCTGTTTTTT
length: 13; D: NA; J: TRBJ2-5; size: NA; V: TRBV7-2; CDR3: CASSLGGTAGWYF; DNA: TGTGCCAGCAGCTTAGGTGGTACCGCCGGGTGGTACTTC
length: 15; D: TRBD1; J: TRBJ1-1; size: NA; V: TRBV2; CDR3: CASSEGEGANTEAFF; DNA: TGTGCCAGCAGTGAGGGTGAGGGGGCGAACACTGAAGCTTTCTTT
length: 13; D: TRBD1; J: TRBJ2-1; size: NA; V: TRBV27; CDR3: CASSGDRTNEQFF; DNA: TGTGCCAGCAGTGGGGACAGAACTAATGAGCAGTTCTTC
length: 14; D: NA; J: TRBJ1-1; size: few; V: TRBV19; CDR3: CASSYSTLSTEAFF; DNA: TGTGCCAGTAGTTACAGCACTCTCAGCACTGAAGCTTTCTTT
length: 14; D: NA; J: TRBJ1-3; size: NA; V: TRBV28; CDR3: CASSRGQVGNTIYF; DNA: TGTGCCAGCAGCCGGGGTCAAGTAGGAAACACCATATATTTT
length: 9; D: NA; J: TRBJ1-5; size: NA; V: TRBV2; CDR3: CASSAPQHF; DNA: TGTGCCAGCAGCGCGCCCCAGCATTTT
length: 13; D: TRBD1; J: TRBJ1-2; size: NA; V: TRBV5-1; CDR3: CASNQGQSYGYTF; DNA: TGCGCCAGCAACCAGGGACAGTCGTATGGCTACACCTTC
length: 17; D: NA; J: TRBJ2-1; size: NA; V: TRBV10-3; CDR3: CAISSTLGGVSYNEQFF; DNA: TGTGCCATCAGTAGTACCTTAGGGGGTGTCTCCTACAATGAGCAGTTCTTC
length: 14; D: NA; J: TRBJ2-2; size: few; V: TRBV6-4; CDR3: CASSVTANTGELFF; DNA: TGTGCCAGCAGTGTGACAGCGAACACCGGGGAGCTGTTTTTT